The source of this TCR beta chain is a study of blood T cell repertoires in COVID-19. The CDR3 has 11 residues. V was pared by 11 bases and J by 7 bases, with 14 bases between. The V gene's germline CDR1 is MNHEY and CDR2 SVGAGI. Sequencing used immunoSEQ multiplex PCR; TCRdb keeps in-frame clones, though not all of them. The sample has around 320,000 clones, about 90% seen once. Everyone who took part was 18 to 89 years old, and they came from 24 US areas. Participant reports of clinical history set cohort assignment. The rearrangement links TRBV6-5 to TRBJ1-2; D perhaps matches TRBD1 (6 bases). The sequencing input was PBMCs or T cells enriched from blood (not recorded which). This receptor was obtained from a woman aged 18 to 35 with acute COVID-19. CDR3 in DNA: TGTGCCTGGGGGTCAGGGGTTGGCTACACCTTC. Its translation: CAWGSGVGYTF.